This TCR beta chain was obtained from a study of T cell responses to AZD1222 COVID-19 vaccine. Across the whole study: Pooling of second doses given at about 4 or about 12 weeks was done.

Libraries were prepared by immunoSEQ multiplex PCR; TCRdb keeps only in-frame clonotypes and omits some of them. The table shows some 86,000 clones, with approximately 80% occurring only once. Findings of the study overall: Seropositive AZD1222 recipients at baseline numbered only five or six.

As for this clone: Its antigen is unknown.

Trimming left V 2 bases short and J 5 bases short, with 15 bases between. CDR1 and CDR2 (germline): MNHEY, SVGAGI. The CDR3 runs to 15 residues. The sequenced sample was peripheral blood, obtained on day 0 of AZD1222 vaccination. The sequence was collected from an adult in good health. V is TRBV6-5 and J is TRBJ2-5; possible D gene TRBD2, 6 bases. The CDR3 spells CASSYDLGGRETQYF. The DNA of the CDR3 is TGTGCCAGCAGTTACGATCTCGGGGGAAGGGAGACCCAGTACTTC.